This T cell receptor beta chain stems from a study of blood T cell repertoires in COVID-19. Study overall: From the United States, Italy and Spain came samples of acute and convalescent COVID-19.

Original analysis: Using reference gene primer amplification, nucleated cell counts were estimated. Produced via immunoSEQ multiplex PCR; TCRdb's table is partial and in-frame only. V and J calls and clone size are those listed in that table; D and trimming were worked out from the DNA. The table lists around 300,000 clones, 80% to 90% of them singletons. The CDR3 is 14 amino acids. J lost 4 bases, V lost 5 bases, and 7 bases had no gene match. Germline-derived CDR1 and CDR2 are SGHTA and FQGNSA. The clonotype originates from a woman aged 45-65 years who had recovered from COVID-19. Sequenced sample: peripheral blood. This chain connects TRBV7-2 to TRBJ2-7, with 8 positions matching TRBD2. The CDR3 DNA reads TGTGCCAGCAGCCTCGGGGGGGGGCCTTACGAGCAGTACTTC. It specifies CASSLGGGPYEQYF. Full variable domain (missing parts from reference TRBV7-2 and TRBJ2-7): GAGVSQSPSNKVTEKGKDVELRCDPISGHTALYWYRQSLGQGLEFLIYFQGNSAPDKSGLPSDRFSAERTGGSVSTLTIQRTQQEDSAVYLCASSLGGGPYEQYFGPGTRLTVT.